A selection of T cell receptor beta chains follows, all from one sample in a study of blood T cell repertoires in COVID-19. The data were produced by immunoSEQ multiplex PCR, yet TCRdb's version contains in-frame clones alone and is incomplete. In the table there are fewer than 450,000 clones, 88% of which are singletons. The sample consisted of PBMCs or T cells enriched from blood (not recorded which). The receptors here all came from a woman younger than 30 who had recovered from COVID-19. The CDR3 runs from the conserved cysteine through the conserved F or W. A D gene is named only where the DNA matches it firmly.

j_call	v_call	d_call	cdr3_aa	cdr3_nt
TRBJ2-7	TRBV9	TRBD1	CASSQTGYEQYF	TGTGCCAGCAGCCAGACAGGGTACGAGCAGTACTTC
TRBJ1-1	TRBV6-5	TRBD1	CASSYSATGGNEAFF	TGTGCCAGCAGTTACTCGGCGACAGGGGGAAATGAAGCTTTCTTT
TRBJ2-4	TRBV29-1	NA	CSVESFKGEIAKNIQYF	TGCAGCGTCGAATCTTTTAAGGGGGAGATAGCCAAAAACATTCAGTACTTC
TRBJ2-1	TRBV4-1	TRBD2	CASSQEAGGLYNEQFF	TGCGCCAGCAGCCAGGAAGCGGGGGGTTTATACAATGAGCAGTTCTTC
TRBJ2-1	TRBV19	TRBD1	CASMEDRGTYNEQFF	TGTGCCAGTATGGAGGACAGGGGGACCTACAATGAGCAGTTCTTC
TRBJ1-4	TRBV24-1	NA	CATSDPQGWPNEKLFF	TGTGCCACCAGTGATCCTCAGGGGTGGCCGAATGAAAAACTGTTTTTT
TRBJ2-4	TRBV28	TRBD1	CASSAAGTGFGALAKNIQYF	TGTGCCAGCAGTGCCGCCGGGACAGGTTTTGGGGCTTTAGCCAAAAACATTCAGTACTTC
TRBJ1-2	TRBV29-1	NA	CSVGAGTLIGYTF	TGCAGCGTTGGGGCAGGTACCTTAATTGGCTACACCTTC
TRBJ1-1	TRBV5-1	NA	CASRASGVGNTEAFF	TGCGCCAGCAGGGCATCAGGTGTTGGGAACACTGAAGCTTTCTTT
TRBJ1-1	TRBV11-3	TRBD1	CASSLGDRDTEAFF	TGTGCCAGCAGCTTAGGGGACAGGGACACTGAAGCTTTCTTT
TRBJ2-7	TRBV5-1	TRBD1	CASSLAGGQAYEQYF	TGCGCCAGCAGCTTGGCCGGGGGACAGGCGTACGAGCAGTACTTC
TRBJ2-3	TRBV12-3/TRBV12-4	NA	CASSLQGLDTQYF	TGTGCCAGCAGCCTTCAGGGTCTGGATACGCAGTATTTT
TRBJ2-1	TRBV11-3	TRBD2	CASSRAGGDNEQFF	TGTGCCAGCAGCCGAGCCGGGGGGGACAATGAGCAGTTCTTC
TRBJ2-7	TRBV2	NA	CASSEIDSPYEQYF	TGTGCCAGCAGTGAAATTGACAGCCCCTACGAGCAGTACTTC